The source of this T cell receptor beta chain is a study of T-cell reconstitution after alpha-beta-depleted transplantation in children. Study results and caveats: Approximately two months post-transplant, alpha-beta T cells reportedly originated from several hundred expanded graft clones. Certain patients had high TCRbeta diversity at day 60, and it came from recipient T cells and thymic progenitors that survived.

Trimming took 7 bases from V and 5 from J; bases not matched to a gene: 14. The CDR3 runs 16 residues. Germline-derived CDR1 and CDR2 are MDHEN and SYDVKM. Preparation of the TCRbeta library was carried out with unique molecular identifiers. Each CDR3 protein is one row after TCRdb ran MiXCR on the PCR reads. The profile shows fewer than 550,000 distinct CDR3 sequences, roughly 11% of them singletons. In regard to this clonotype: What it binds is not known.

The chain joins TRBV28 to TRBJ1-5; 7 bases map to TRBD1. The TCR sequence derives from a female patient aged 2-10 years who had a stem cell transplant for aplastic anemia, so the T cells may come from the graft donor. The source material was PBMCs, mostly from graft donor cells, sampled 180 days after TCRalphabeta/CD19-depleted stem cell transplant. The DNA of the CDR3 is TGTGCCAGCACCACAAAAGGGGGCAGGAGCTATCAGCCCCAGCATTTT. This gives the protein CASTTKGGRSYQPQHF.